Reported below is one T cell receptor beta chain. Its antigen remains undetermined. No quality values exist for individual bases; no much larger clone is one base distant. These data belong to a study of OX40 agonist ivuxolimab in advanced cancers. About the investigation overall: Ivuxolimab, which targeted the costimulatory receptor OX40 (CD134), was an agonistic, fully human IgG2 monoclonal antibody. Intravenous ivuxolimab was administered to patients every 2 weeks at six dose levels: 0.01, 0.1, 0.3, 1.5, 3 and 10 mg/kg. Of the roughly 51 patients in dose escalation, about 20 had hepatocellular carcinoma, some 15 had melanoma, 9 had renal cell carcinoma and 9 had head and neck cancer. A male proportion of 70% to 90% and a mean age of around 60 years, ranging from 23 to 79, were recorded for the dose-escalation cohort. Patients were allowed to have had prior anti-PD-1, anti-PD-L1 or anti-CTLA-4 therapy, and more than 30% of the dose-escalation patients had previously received checkpoint inhibitors. Partial responses occurred in three dose-escalation patients, of whom one had hepatocellular carcinoma and two had cutaneous melanoma. Peripheral TCRbeta sequencing was intended to test whether TCR sequence diversity was altered and clonal T-cell expansion was caused by ivuxolimab. The monotherapy dose-escalation portion (N of about 47 patients) of the phase I ivuxolimab trial is reported in the paper.

Genomic DNA was extracted from sorted cells for sequencing of the TCRbeta CDR3 region. The immunoSEQ Assay was used to sequence the TCRbeta CDR3 regions. Imported from immuneACCESS, the table was reduced by TCRdb to in-frame sequences with V and J called. These copies leave out some clones; in studies compared against another copy, an unresolved V gene accounts for under half, and the cause of the remainder is not known. The sample table shows 85,000 to 100,000 clones, and around 87% are seen once. In total, the top ten clones hold about 4.6% of the sample. Findings and caveats that apply to the study as a whole: In the 0.1-3.0 mg/kg groups, partial responders were among the patients with the lowest normalized peripheral clonal expansion, particularly in CD8+ T cells. At doses of 0.1 to 3.0 mg/kg, clonal expansion of both CD4+ and CD8+ blood T cells was observed from baseline to week 6. The antigen specificity of the peripheral T cells that underwent clonal expansion was not determined. Low levels of normalized T-cell clonal expansion were also seen in some patients who did not respond. After ivuxolimab, more expanded clones were found on average in CD8+ T cells than in CD4+ T cells.

The trial excluded patients who had a history of autoimmune disease or were on systemic immunosuppression. In every dose cohort, peripheral blood was drawn for TCR sequencing at baseline, cycle 4 day 1, and cycle 7 day 1. Samples came from an open-label, multicenter, first-in-human phase I dose-escalation trial of ivuxolimab. Adults with locally advanced or metastatic melanoma, renal cell carcinoma, hepatocellular carcinoma or head and neck squamous cell carcinoma were enrolled in the trial. Before TCR sequencing, CD4+ T cells and CD8+ T cells were sorted from peripheral blood as separate populations. There are 16 amino acids in the CDR3, from cysteine to phenylalanine inclusive. The entry retains the CDR3 DNA only, 48 bases that are in frame from base 1. Looking up the germline V gene (reference sequence) yields CDR1 SGHNT and CDR2 YYREEE. V and J are truncated by 0 bases and 2 bases respectively, leaving an intervening sequence of 12 bases.

The material was CD4+ or CD8+ T cells sorted from blood, obtained in a trial of the OX40 agonist ivuxolimab. The rearrangement joined TRBV5-4 to TRBJ2-1, and perhaps TRBD2 as D gene, on 6 matching bases. This receptor was taken from an adult with an advanced solid tumor such as melanoma, head and neck, liver or kidney cancer. In nucleotide form, the sequence is TGTGCCAGCAGCTTGGGGGGAGTAGCGGCCTACAATGAGCAGTTCTTC. The encoded protein is CASSLGGVAAYNEQFF.